This T cell receptor beta chain appears in the sequencing data of a study of CXCR3-negative and CXCR3-positive naive CD8 T cells. Study results and limitations: Against CXCR3-negative naive cells, CXCR3-positive naive cells showed more hydrophobic TRB CDR3s.

As for this clonotype: Its antigen is still unknown.

The method, 5' RACE with UMI labels, was used to prepare the TRB cDNA libraries. From the 5' RACE reads, TCRdb lists one entry per CDR3 protein and no DNA. This listing includes about 150,000 distinct CDR3 sequences. The sequenced sample was naive CXCR3+ CD8+ T cells from blood. The subset here: CD45RO-CCR7+CD27+CD95- naive CD8+ T cells expressing CXCR3 (TNR3+). The TCR originated in a human donor in good health. Some clones in this sample may be carry-over from other donors' samples.

The CDR3 spells CASSFGGTVQETQYF. This chain joins TRBV27 and TRBJ2-5; the D call from TCRdb, TRBD1, cannot be confirmed without DNA. The length of the CDR3 is 15 residues. CDR1 is MNHEY, CDR2 SMNVEV, per germline (reference sequence).